This T cell receptor beta chain came from a study of blood T cell repertoires in COVID-19. Methods used by the authors: Estimates of nucleated cell counts were drawn from the amplification of reference gene primers. Some clones are missing from TCRdb's copy, which holds only in-frame ones; the method was immunoSEQ multiplex PCR. The V and J calls and the clone size are those of that table, but D and trimming were determined from the DNA. Counted here are 54,000 or so clones, about 82% occurring once; the ten biggest clones make up approximately 23%. The material sequenced was peripheral blood. The receptor's source is a woman older than 75 with acute or convalescent COVID-19.

The chain's CDR3 is CASSLGGGPGTDTQYF. The CDR3 DNA is TGTGCCAGCAGCTTAGGGGGGGGGCCGGGCACAGATACGCAGTATTTT. The chain is built from TRBV5-6 and TRBJ2-3; maybe TRBD2 (7 bases). CDR1 SGHDT and CDR2 YYEEEE come from the germline V gene. The V end lost 2 bases, the J end lost 1 base, and 14 bases lay between the germline ends. The CDR3 totals 16 residues. Full variable domain (rest looked up from reference TRBV5-6 and TRBJ2-3): DAGVTQSPTHLIKTRGQQVTLRCSPKSGHDTVSWYQQALGQGPQFIFQYYEEEERQRGNFPDRFSGHQFPNYSSELNVNALLLGDSALYLCASSLGGGPGTDTQYFGPGTRLTVL.